This T cell receptor beta chain appears in the sequencing data of a study of T cell changes during pregnancy in multiple sclerosis. Data came from immunoSEQ multiplex PCR; TCRdb stores just in-frame clones and leaves some out. The profile covers 28,000 or so clones, with almost 90% appearing a single time and 0.7% to 0.75% taken by the ten largest. Trimming stripped 0 bases from V and 2 bases from J, with 6 bases between. The CDR3 sequence is 13 residues long. The rearrangement links TRBV5-3 to TRBJ2-7; perhaps TRBD2 as D (6 bases). TRBV5-3 is given ORF status, its function remaining uncertain. This specimen consisted of CD4+ T cells from peripheral blood mononuclear cells, obtained in the first trimester of pregnancy. This clonotype originated in a female donor in good health, enrolled as a control in a pregnancy study. The CDR3 spells CARSLVAAYEQYF. The DNA of the CDR3 is TGTGCCAGAAGCTTGGTAGCGGCCTACGAGCAGTACTTC.